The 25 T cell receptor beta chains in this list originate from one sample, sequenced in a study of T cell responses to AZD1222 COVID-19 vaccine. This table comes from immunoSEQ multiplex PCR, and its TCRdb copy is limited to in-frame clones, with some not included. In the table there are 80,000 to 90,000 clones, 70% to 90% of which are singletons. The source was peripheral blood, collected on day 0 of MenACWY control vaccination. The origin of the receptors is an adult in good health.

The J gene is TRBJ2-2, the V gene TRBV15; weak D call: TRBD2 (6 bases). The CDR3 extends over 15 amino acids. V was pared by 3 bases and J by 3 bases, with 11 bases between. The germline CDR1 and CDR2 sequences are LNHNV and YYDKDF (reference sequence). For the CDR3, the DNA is TGTGCCACCAGCAGTGGGACTTTCGACACCGGGGAGCTGTTTTTT. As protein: CATSSGTFDTGELFF.

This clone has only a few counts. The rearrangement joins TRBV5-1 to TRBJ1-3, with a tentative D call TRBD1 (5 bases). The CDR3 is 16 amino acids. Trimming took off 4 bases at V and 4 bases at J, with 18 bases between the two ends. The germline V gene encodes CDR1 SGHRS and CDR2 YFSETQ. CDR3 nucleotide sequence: TGCGCCAGCAGCGATGGAGGCGTGGGGCCCGGAAACACCATATATTTT. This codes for CASSDGGVGPGNTIYF.

Here the CDR3 DNA reads TGCGCCAGCACCCCCGGGACGGAGGGGGTTTCACCCCTCCACTTT. This gives the protein CASTPGTEGVSPLHF. The V and J genes are TRBV5-1 and TRBJ1-6, with D tentatively TRBD1 (6 bases). The CDR3 is made up of 15 amino acids. V dropped 6 bases and J dropped 9 bases, with 19 bases sitting between them. The germline V gene encodes CDR1 SGHRS and CDR2 YFSETQ.

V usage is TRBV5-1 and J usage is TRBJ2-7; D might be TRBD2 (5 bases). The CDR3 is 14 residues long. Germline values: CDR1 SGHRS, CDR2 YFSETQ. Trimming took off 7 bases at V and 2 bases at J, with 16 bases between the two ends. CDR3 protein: CASGFLGDPYEQYF. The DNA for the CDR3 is TGCGCCAGCGGTTTCCTGGGAGATCCCTACGAGCAGTACTTC. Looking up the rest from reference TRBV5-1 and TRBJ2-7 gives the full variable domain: KAGVTQTPRYLIKTRGQQVTLSCSPISGHRSVSWYQQTPGQGLQFLFEYFSETQRNKGNFPGRFSGRQFSNSRSEMNVSTLELGDSALYLCASGFLGDPYEQYFGPGTRLTVT.

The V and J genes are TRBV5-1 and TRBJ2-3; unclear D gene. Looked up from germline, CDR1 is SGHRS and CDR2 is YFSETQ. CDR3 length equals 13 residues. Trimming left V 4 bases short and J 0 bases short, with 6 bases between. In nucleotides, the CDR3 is TGCGCCAGCAGCCGGTTGAGCACAGATACGCAGTATTTT. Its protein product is CASSRLSTDTQYF.

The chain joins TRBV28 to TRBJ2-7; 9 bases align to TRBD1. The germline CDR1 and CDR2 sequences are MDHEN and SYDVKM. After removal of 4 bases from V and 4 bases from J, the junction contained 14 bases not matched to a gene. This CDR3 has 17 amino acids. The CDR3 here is CASSSSYRGLAAYEQYF. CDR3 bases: TGTGCCAGCAGTTCCTCTTACAGGGGGCTAGCGGCTTACGAGCAGTACTTC.

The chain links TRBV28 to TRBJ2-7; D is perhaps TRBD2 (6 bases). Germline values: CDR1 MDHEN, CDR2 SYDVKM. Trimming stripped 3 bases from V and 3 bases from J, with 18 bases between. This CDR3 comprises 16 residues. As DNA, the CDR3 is TGTGCCAGCAGTTTCTCTCGGGACTCTGCTTACTACGAGCAGTACTTC. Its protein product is CASSFSRDSAYYEQYF.

The CDR3 nucleotides read TGTGCCTGCACTAACTTTGAGCAGTTCTTC. It codes for CACTNFEQFF. The J gene is TRBJ2-1, the V gene TRBV30; D is uncertain. V lost 6 bases, J lost 9 bases, and 9 bases lay in between. The CDR3 consists of 10 residues. Looked up from germline, CDR1 is GTSNPN and CDR2 is SVGIG (reference sequence).

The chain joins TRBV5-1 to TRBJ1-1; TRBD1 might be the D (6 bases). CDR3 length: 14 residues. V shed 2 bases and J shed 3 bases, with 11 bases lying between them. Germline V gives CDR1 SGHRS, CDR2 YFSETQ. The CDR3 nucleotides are TGCGCCAGCAGCTTCAGGGGCGTAGACACTGAAGCTTTCTTT. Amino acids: CASSFRGVDTEAFF.

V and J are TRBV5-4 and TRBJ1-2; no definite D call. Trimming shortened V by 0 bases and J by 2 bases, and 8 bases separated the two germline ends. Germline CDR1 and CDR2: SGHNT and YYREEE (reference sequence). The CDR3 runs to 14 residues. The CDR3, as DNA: TGTGCCAGCAGCTTGGAGGCCGGGAACTATGGCTACACCTTC. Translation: CASSLEAGNYGYTF.

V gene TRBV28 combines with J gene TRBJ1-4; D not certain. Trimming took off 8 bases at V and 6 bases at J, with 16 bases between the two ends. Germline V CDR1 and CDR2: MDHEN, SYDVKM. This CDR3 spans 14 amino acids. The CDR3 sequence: CASHLTGKDEKLFF. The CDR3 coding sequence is TGTGCCAGCCACTTAACGGGGAAGGATGAAAAACTGTTTTTT.

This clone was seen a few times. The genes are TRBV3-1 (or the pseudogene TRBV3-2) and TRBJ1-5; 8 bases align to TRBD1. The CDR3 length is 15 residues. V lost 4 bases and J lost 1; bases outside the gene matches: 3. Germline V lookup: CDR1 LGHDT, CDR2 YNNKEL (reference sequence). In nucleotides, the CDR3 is TGTGCCAGCAGCCGTGGGACAGGCAGCAATCAGCCCCAGCATTTT. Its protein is CASSRGTGSNQPQHF.

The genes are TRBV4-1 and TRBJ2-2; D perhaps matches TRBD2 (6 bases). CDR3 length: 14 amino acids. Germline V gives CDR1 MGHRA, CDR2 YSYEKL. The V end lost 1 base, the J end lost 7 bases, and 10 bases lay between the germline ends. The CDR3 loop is CASSQVGGFGELFF. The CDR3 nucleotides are TGCGCCAGCAGCCAAGTCGGAGGGTTCGGGGAGCTGTTTTTT.

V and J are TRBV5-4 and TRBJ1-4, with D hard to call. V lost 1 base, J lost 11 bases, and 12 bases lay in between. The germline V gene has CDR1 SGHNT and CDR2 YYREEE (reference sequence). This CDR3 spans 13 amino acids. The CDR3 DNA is TGTGCCAGCAGCTTGAGGACGGCCGGGAAACTGTTTTTT. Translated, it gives CASSLRTAGKLFF.

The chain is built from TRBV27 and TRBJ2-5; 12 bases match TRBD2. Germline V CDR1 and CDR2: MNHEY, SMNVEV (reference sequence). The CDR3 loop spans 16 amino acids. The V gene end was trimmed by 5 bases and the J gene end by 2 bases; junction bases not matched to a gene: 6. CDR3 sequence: CASSTRLAGDQETQYF. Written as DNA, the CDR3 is TGTGCCAGCAGTACCCGACTAGCGGGAGATCAAGAGACCCAGTACTTC.

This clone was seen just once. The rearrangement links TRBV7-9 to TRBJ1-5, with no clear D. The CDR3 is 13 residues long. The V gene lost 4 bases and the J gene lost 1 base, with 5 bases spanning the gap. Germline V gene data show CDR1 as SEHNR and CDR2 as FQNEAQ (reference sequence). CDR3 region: CASSWESNQPQHF. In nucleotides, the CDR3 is TGTGCCAGCAGCTGGGAAAGCAATCAGCCCCAGCATTTT.

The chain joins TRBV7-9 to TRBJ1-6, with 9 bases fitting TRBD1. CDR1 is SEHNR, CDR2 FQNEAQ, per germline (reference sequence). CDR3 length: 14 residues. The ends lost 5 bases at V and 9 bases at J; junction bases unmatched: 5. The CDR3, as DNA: TGTGCCAGCAGCCGGGGGGACAGGGTTTCACCCCTCCACTTT. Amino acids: CASSRGDRVSPLHF.

The CDR3 reads CASSLTYEQYF. CDR3 sequence (DNA): TGTGCCAGCAGCTTAACCTACGAGCAGTACTTC. The rearrangement links TRBV7-9 to TRBJ2-7; D uncertain. From germline, CDR1 is SEHNR and CDR2 FQNEAQ (reference sequence). V was clipped by 2 bases and J by 2 bases, with 1 base between them. This CDR3 contains 11 residues.

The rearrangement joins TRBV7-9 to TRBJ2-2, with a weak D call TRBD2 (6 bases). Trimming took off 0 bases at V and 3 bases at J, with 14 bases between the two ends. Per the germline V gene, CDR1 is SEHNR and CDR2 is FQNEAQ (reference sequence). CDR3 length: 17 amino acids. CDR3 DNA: TGTGCCAGCAGCTTAGCGCTAATCGGGAGTGACACCGGGGAGCTGTTTTTT. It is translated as CASSLALIGSDTGELFF.

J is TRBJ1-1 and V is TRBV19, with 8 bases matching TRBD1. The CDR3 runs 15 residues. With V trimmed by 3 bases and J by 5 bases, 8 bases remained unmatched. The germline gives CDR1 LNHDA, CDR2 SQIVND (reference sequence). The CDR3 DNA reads TGTGCCAGTAGTATGGTCGGACAGGGTGTTACTGAAGCTTTCTTT. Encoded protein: CASSMVGQGVTEAFF.

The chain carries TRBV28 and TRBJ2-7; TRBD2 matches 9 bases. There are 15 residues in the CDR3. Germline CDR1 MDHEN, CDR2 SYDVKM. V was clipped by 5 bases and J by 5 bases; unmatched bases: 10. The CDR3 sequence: CASSPRGGPGHEQYF. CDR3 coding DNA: TGTGCCAGCAGTCCGCGGGGGGGCCCGGGCCACGAGCAGTACTTC.

CDR3 DNA: TGCAGTGCTTGGACTGGCTACGAGCAGTACTTC. As protein: CSAWTGYEQYF. The V gene is TRBV20-1, the J gene TRBJ2-7; the D gene is possibly TRBD2 (5 bases). CDR1 DFQATT and CDR2 SNEGSKA come from the germline V gene (reference sequence). Trimming pared 5 bases from V and 3 bases from J, leaving 8 bases between. The CDR3 is 11 amino acids.

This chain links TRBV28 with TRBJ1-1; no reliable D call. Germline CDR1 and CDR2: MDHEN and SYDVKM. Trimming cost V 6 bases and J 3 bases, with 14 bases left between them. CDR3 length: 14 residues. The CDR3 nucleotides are TGTGCCAGCAGCATGACCCCCGGGGACACTGAAGCTTTCTTT. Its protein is CASSMTPGDTEAFF.

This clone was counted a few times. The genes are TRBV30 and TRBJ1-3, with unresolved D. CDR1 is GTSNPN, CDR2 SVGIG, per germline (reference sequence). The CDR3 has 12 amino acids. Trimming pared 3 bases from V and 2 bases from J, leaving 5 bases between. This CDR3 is CAWSPAGNTIYF. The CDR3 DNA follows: TGTGCCTGGAGCCCGGCTGGAAACACCATATATTTT.

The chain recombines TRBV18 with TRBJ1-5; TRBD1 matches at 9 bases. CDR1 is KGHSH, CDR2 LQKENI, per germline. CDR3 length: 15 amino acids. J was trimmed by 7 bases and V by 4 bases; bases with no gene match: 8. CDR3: CASSLGQGRNQPQHF. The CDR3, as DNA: TGTGCCAGCTCACTAGGACAGGGGAGAAACCAGCCCCAGCATTTT. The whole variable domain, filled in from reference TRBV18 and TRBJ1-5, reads NAGVMQNPRHLVRRRGQEARLRCSPMKGHSHVYWYRQLPEEGLKFMVYLQKENIIDESGMPKERFSAEFPKEGPSILRIQQVVRGDSAAYFCASSLGQGRNQPQHFGDGTRLSIL.